The 3 T cell receptor beta chains listed next were all sequenced from one sample in a study of cytomegalovirus exposure and HLA in healthy donors. Measured with immunoSEQ multiplex PCR; TCRdb has only the in-frame clones, and not every one. The sample yields 200,000 to 250,000 clones, around 87% seen once. Sequenced: PBMCs. Source of these receptors: a woman younger than 30 in good health and CMV-seropositive.

V and J are TRBV28 and TRBJ1-5; D is possibly TRBD1 (6 bases). This CDR3 has 14 residues. Per the germline V gene, CDR1 is MDHEN and CDR2 is SYDVKM. V lost 3 bases and J 6 bases, leaving 12 bases between the germline ends. CDR3 DNA sequence: TGTGCCAGCAGTTTGGTACAGGGTGGTCAGCCCCAGCATTTT. Amino acids: CASSLVQGGQPQHF.

V is TRBV18 and J is TRBJ2-5, with D perhaps TRBD1 (6 bases). The germline gives CDR1 KGHSH, CDR2 LQKENI. Trimming took 3 bases from V and 5 from J, leaving 19 bases between them. This CDR3 has 16 amino acids. The CDR3 protein is CASSPRGDPAPETQYF. CDR3 DNA sequence: TGTGCCAGCTCACCCAGGGGCGACCCTGCTCCCGAGACCCAGTACTTC.

The J gene is TRBJ1-2, the V gene TRBV5-1; 10 bases are a match to TRBD1. The V and J ends lost 4 bases and 10 bases, in that order; junction bases with no gene match: 7. The CDR3 extends over 13 amino acids. Germline V gene sequence: CDR1 SGHRS, CDR2 YFSETQ. CDR3 in amino acids: CASSVQGQGYYTF. The CDR3 bases are TGCGCCAGCAGCGTTCAGGGACAGGGGTACTACACCTTC. The full variable domain, rest sourced from reference TRBV5-1 and TRBJ1-2, is KAGVTQTPRYLIKTRGQQVTLSCSPISGHRSVSWYQQTPGQGLQFLFEYFSETQRNKGNFPGRFSGRQFSNSRSEMNVSTLELGDSALYLCASSVQGQGYYTFGSGTRLTVV.